The 32 T cell receptor beta chains listed next were all sequenced from one sample in a study of T cell responses to AZD1222 COVID-19 vaccine. Clones were sequenced by immunoSEQ multiplex PCR, and TCRdb holds only the in-frame ones, with some missing. This sample has around 130,000 clones, with roughly 93% found just once. The sequencing here drew on peripheral blood, taken on day 0 of AZD1222 vaccination. The receptors shown here come from an adult in good health.

The chain is built from TRBV10-3 and TRBJ1-5; D call uncertain. V was trimmed by 2 bases and J by 1 base, leaving 3 bases between them. The germline gives CDR1 ENHRY, CDR2 SYGVKD. There are 13 residues in the CDR3. This CDR3 reads CAISEGSNQPQHF. The CDR3 nucleotides are TGTGCCATCAGTGAGGGAAGCAATCAGCCCCAGCATTTT.

V usage is TRBV9 and J usage is TRBJ1-4, with a tentative D call TRBD1 (5 bases). V was trimmed by 0 bases and J by 7 bases, leaving 10 bases between them. The CDR3 covers 14 residues. Germline loops: CDR1 SGDLS, CDR2 YYNGEE. The CDR3 DNA is TGTGCCAGCAGCGTAGATGTGGGGGGTGAAAAACTGTTTTTT. The encoded protein is CASSVDVGGEKLFF.

The chain uses TRBV28 and TRBJ1-2, with 10 nucleotides matching TRBD1. CDR1 is MDHEN and CDR2 is SYDVKM in the germline V gene. Germline trimming cut 2 bases from V and 5 bases from J; bases unmatched to any gene: 2. This CDR3 is 14 amino acids long. CDR3 amino acids: CASSLGTGVYGYTF. CDR3 sequence (DNA): TGTGCCAGCAGTTTAGGGACAGGGGTTTATGGCTACACCTTC.

The chain links TRBV6-6 to TRBJ1-6, with D perhaps TRBD1 (6 bases). The V and J ends lost 0 bases and 9 bases respectively, with 15 bases between them. The CDR3 loop spans 16 amino acids. Germline CDR1 reads MNHNY; CDR2 reads SVGAGI (reference sequence). CDR3 region: CASSYSGGEFGSPLHF. The CDR3, as DNA: TGTGCCAGCAGTTACTCAGGGGGGGAGTTCGGTTCACCCCTCCACTTT.

The CDR3 protein is CASSSKNTEAFF. The CDR3 nucleotides are TGTGCCAGCAGCTCAAAAAACACTGAAGCTTTCTTT. This chain links TRBV7-9 with TRBJ1-1, with D unresolved. Germline-derived CDR1 and CDR2 are SEHNR and FQNEAQ (reference sequence). CDR3 length: 12 residues. Trimming shortened V by 4 bases and J by 2 bases, and 5 bases separated the two germline ends. Filled out from reference TRBV7-9 and TRBJ1-1, the complete variable domain reads DTGVSQNPRHKITKRGQNVTFRCDPISEHNRLYWYRQTLGQGPEFLTYFQNEAQLEKSRLLSDRFSAERPKGSFSTLEIQRTEQGDSAMYLCASSSKNTEAFFGQGTRLTVV.

CDR3 amino acids: CASSLESPSETQYF. CDR3 nucleotide sequence: TGCGCCAGCAGCTTGGAATCCCCCTCGGAGACCCAGTACTTC. This chain links TRBV5-1 with TRBJ2-5; D ambiguous. CDR1 and CDR2 (germline): SGHRS, YFSETQ. Deletions cut 0 bases from V and 5 bases from J, with 11 bases between. The CDR3 consists of 14 residues.

The V and J genes are TRBV7-2 and TRBJ2-3; 13 bases map to TRBD2. Germline assignment: CDR1 SGHTA and CDR2 FQGNSA. J lost 6 bases, V lost 4 bases, and 4 bases had no gene match. The CDR3 sequence is 15 residues long. The CDR3 reads CASSSRTSGSDTQYF. The DNA for the CDR3 is TGTGCCAGCAGCTCTCGGACTAGCGGGAGCGATACGCAGTATTTT.

Concerning this clone itself: The sample holds other DNA sequences that translate to the same CDR3. The chain couples TRBV6-5 to TRBJ1-1; D gene unclear. The germline V gene encodes CDR1 MNHEY and CDR2 SVGAGI. This CDR3 has 14 residues. V gave up 0 bases and J gave up 1 base, with 6 bases separating them. CDR3: CASSYSGRNTEAFF. CDR3 in DNA: TGTGCCAGCAGTTACTCAGGCCGGAACACTGAAGCTTTCTTT.

The CDR3 spells CASILDRVGTEAFF. The CDR3 DNA reads as TGTGCCAGCATCTTGGACAGGGTCGGGACTGAAGCTTTCTTT. The chain joins TRBV6-5 to TRBJ1-1; 8 bases line up with TRBD1. The CDR3 totals 14 residues. Germline trimming cut 7 bases from V and 5 bases from J; bases unmatched to any gene: 9. Germline V CDR1 and CDR2: MNHEY, SVGAGI.

The chain joins TRBV7-3 to TRBJ2-1; D gene unclear. Germline assignment: CDR1 SGHTA and CDR2 FQGTGA. Trimming took off 2 bases at V and 2 bases at J, with 10 bases between the two ends. The CDR3 consists of 15 residues. CDR3 nucleotides: TGTGCCAGCAGCTTAGCGGCTTCGGCCTACAATGAGCAGTTCTTC. Protein product: CASSLAASAYNEQFF. Combining the CDR3 with reference TRBV7-3 and TRBJ2-1 gives the whole variable domain GAGVSQTPSNKVTEKGKYVELRCDPISGHTALYWYRQSLGQGPEFLIYFQGTGAADDSGLPNDRFFAVRPEGSVSTLKIQRTERGDSAVYLCASSLAASAYNEQFFGPGTRLTVL.

The V and J genes are TRBV27 and TRBJ1-2, with 9 bases fitting TRBD1. This CDR3 spans 15 amino acids. The trim removed 4 bases at V and 3 bases at J, leaving 6 bases unmatched. CDR1 is MNHEY, CDR2 SMNVEV, per germline (reference sequence). The CDR3: CASSSPGQGYYGYTF. The CDR3 region has the DNA TGTGCCAGCAGTTCGCCGGGACAGGGATACTATGGCTACACCTTC.

This clone was seen just once. The genes are TRBV30 and TRBJ2-1; D might be TRBD1 or TRBD2, each matching 5 bases. The CDR3 runs to 15 residues. V lost 4 bases and J 6 bases, leaving 19 bases between the germline ends. Looked up from germline, CDR1 is GTSNPN and CDR2 is SVGIG (reference sequence). The CDR3 loop reads CAWTPGPSPSNEQFF. The CDR3, as DNA: TGTGCCTGGACCCCGGGACCCTCGCCTTCCAATGAGCAGTTCTTC.

The J gene is TRBJ2-5, the V gene TRBV3-1 (or the pseudogene TRBV3-2); D gene unclear. Germline loops: CDR1 LGHDT, CDR2 YNNKEL (reference sequence). The CDR3 is made up of 13 amino acids. Deletions cut 3 bases from V and 1 base from J, with 6 bases between. This CDR3 reads CASSQTGQETQYF. In DNA form, the CDR3 reads TGTGCCAGCAGCCAGACGGGCCAAGAGACCCAGTACTTC.

The chain has TRBV6-5 and TRBJ1-2; TRBD1 matches 7 bases. The CDR3 length is 15 residues. V trimming: 7 bases; J trimming: 3 bases; junction bases outside the gene matches: 11. The germline V gene has CDR1 MNHEY and CDR2 SVGAGI. CDR3 coding DNA: TGTGCCAGCAATCCTATGGGGGACAGATACTATGGCTACACCTTC. Its protein is CASNPMGDRYYGYTF.

The V call is TRBV9, the J call TRBJ2-1, with 11 bases aligning to TRBD2. This CDR3 spans 16 amino acids. V shed 1 base, J shed 10 bases, and the junction held 10 bases outside the gene matches. Germline-derived CDR1 and CDR2 are SGDLS and YYNGEE. CDR3 in DNA: TGTGCCAGCAGCGTATGGACTAGCGGGTCCCAGGGCGAGCAGTTCTTC. Its protein product is CASSVWTSGSQGEQFF.

This chain joins TRBV20-1 and TRBJ2-7, with 10 bases aligning to TRBD2. The J segment lost 1 base and the V segment lost 3 bases, leaving 9 bases of the junction unmatched. CDR1 DFQATT and CDR2 SNEGSKA come from the germline V gene (reference sequence). This CDR3 has 16 amino acids. The CDR3 sequence is CSASLVSGRGSYEQYF. The CDR3 DNA is TGCAGTGCTAGTCTAGTGAGCGGGAGGGGATCCTACGAGCAGTACTTC.

The chain combines TRBV28 with TRBJ1-2, with D possibly TRBD1 on 6 matching bases. The CDR3 is 14 residues long. CDR1 is MDHEN, CDR2 SYDVKM, per germline. Trimming left V 3 bases short and J 4 bases short, with 12 bases between. CDR3 in DNA: TGTGCCAGCAGTTTTGGGGGGGGCAGCTATGGCTACACCTTC. Amino acid sequence: CASSFGGGSYGYTF.

This clone has a single count. The V gene is TRBV5-6, the J gene TRBJ1-5, with 7 bases matching TRBD1. The CDR3 has 16 residues. V lost 2 bases to trimming and J lost 3 bases; unmatched junction nucleotides: 8. Germline V gene sequence: CDR1 SGHDT, CDR2 YYEEEE. The CDR3: CASSLKGGPINQPQHF. CDR3 coding DNA: TGTGCCAGCAGCTTAAAAGGGGGCCCGATCAATCAGCCCCAGCATTTT.

The V and J genes are TRBV4-3 and TRBJ1-2; possible D gene TRBD1, 5 bases. Trimming stripped 0 bases from V and 8 bases from J, with 16 bases between. The length of the CDR3 is 15 residues. In germline, CDR1 is LGHNA, CDR2 YSLEER. CDR3 bases: TGCGCCAGCAGCCAAGATCCGCACGCTCGGGGCGGCTACACCTTC. Translation gives CASSQDPHARGGYTF.

V is TRBV28 and J is TRBJ1-1; D is undetermined. This CDR3 contains 14 residues. V shed 3 bases and J shed 7 bases, with 15 bases lying between them. Germline-derived CDR1 and CDR2 are MDHEN and SYDVKM. The CDR3 protein is CASSFPAGGGEAFF. CDR3 DNA: TGTGCCAGCAGTTTTCCGGCCGGTGGCGGTGAAGCTTTCTTT.

The J gene is TRBJ2-7, the V gene TRBV28, with 8 nucleotides matching TRBD2. J lost 4 bases, V lost 10 bases, and 6 bases had no gene match. Per germline, CDR1 MDHEN and CDR2 SYDVKM. The CDR3 is made up of 12 amino acids. CDR3 sequence: CAISSGHYEQYF. CDR3 nucleotides: TGTGCCATCTCTAGCGGGCATTACGAGCAGTACTTC.

The CDR3 nucleotides are TGCGCCAGCACCGGCGGGGGGGCTAGCGAGAGCACAGATACGCAGTATTTT. The encoded protein is CASTGGGASESTDTQYF. The chain is built from TRBV4-1 and TRBJ2-3; 9 bases agree with TRBD2. The CDR3 is made up of 17 amino acids. V dropped 7 bases and J dropped 0; count of bases not matched to a gene: 11. Looked up from germline, CDR1 is MGHRA and CDR2 is YSYEKL.

The gene calls are TRBV24-1 and TRBJ1-2; D is unresolved. Per germline, CDR1 KGHDR and CDR2 SFDVKD. Trimming took off 3 bases at V and 4 bases at J, with 2 bases between the two ends. CDR3 length: 11 residues. The CDR3 region is CATSDIYGYTF. The DNA for the CDR3 is TGTGCCACCAGTGATATCTATGGCTACACCTTC.

This clone has just one count. The genes are TRBV7-2 and TRBJ1-1, with TRBD1 matching 7 bases. The CDR3 sequence is 14 residues long. V was clipped by 3 bases and J by 1 base; unmatched bases: 2. The germline V gene encodes CDR1 SGHTA and CDR2 FQGNSA. For the CDR3, the DNA is TGTGCCAGCAGCTTCAGACAGGGGAACACTGAAGCTTTCTTT. This codes for CASSFRQGNTEAFF.

The chain carries TRBV7-2 and TRBJ2-1; 14 bases line up with TRBD2. The CDR3 has 18 residues. The V and J ends lost 5 bases and 4 bases, in that order; junction bases with no gene match: 10. CDR1 is SGHTA, CDR2 FQGNSA, per germline. The CDR3 here is CASSPGGLAGEWYNEQFF. The CDR3 nucleotides read TGTGCCAGCAGCCCGGGGGGACTAGCGGGAGAATGGTACAATGAGCAGTTCTTC.

The chain carries TRBV11-2 and TRBJ1-2; no clear D gene. Germline lookup yields CDR1 SGHAT and CDR2 FQNNGV. The V and J ends lost 1 base and 7 bases respectively, with 13 bases between them. The CDR3 spans 14 residues. This CDR3 reads CASSLGLQSIGYTF. The CDR3 DNA follows: TGTGCCAGCAGCTTAGGCCTTCAGTCGATTGGCTACACCTTC.

This clone was found once. V gene TRBV6-6 combines with J gene TRBJ1-1; 10 bases align to TRBD1. CDR1 and CDR2 (germline): MNHNY, SVGAGI (reference sequence). Germline trimming cut 4 bases from V and 2 bases from J; bases unmatched to any gene: 7. The CDR3 length is 16 residues. The CDR3 DNA is TGTGCCAGCAGTTTGGGGGGACAGGGGATAAACACTGAAGCTTTCTTT. Translating it yields CASSLGGQGINTEAFF.

This chain uses TRBV29-1 with TRBJ2-5, with D perhaps matching TRBD1 or TRBD2 (6 bases each). The germline V gene has CDR1 SQVTM and CDR2 ANQGSEA. Trimming left V 0 bases short and J 7 bases short, with 18 bases between. The CDR3 covers 15 residues. The CDR3 is CSVEDVWRGVGTQYF. CDR3 in DNA: TGCAGCGTTGAAGACGTTTGGAGGGGGGTAGGGACCCAGTACTTC.

This clone came up a few times. This chain joins TRBV4-2 and TRBJ1-6; D ambiguous. V lost 2 bases, J lost 8 bases, and 7 bases lay in between. CDR1 LGHNA and CDR2 YNFKEQ come from the germline V gene. The CDR3 runs to 13 residues. CDR3 sequence reads: CASSQFRDSPLHF. The CDR3 DNA reads TGTGCCAGCAGCCAATTTAGGGATTCACCCCTCCACTTT.

With regard to this clone: One end of the junction does not line up with germline, which may come from a read error. V and J are TRBV7-9 and TRBJ1-5; the match to TRBD1 covers 9 bases. CDR3 length equals 12 residues. Germline V gene lookup returns CDR1 SEHNR and CDR2 FQNEAQ (reference sequence). This chain's CDR3 is CASSSPGQGTYF. DNA of the CDR3: TGTGCCAGCAGCTCCCCCGGACAGGGGACTTATTTT.

The V gene is TRBV5-1, the J gene TRBJ1-2; TRBD1 matches 8 bases. Germline V gene sequence: CDR1 SGHRS, CDR2 YFSETQ. This CDR3 has 13 residues. J gave up 5 bases and V 3 bases, and 3 bases lay outside the gene matches. The CDR3 bases are TGCGCCAGCAGCTCCGGACAGGGATATGGCTACACCTTC. This codes for CASSSGQGYGYTF. The whole variable domain, remainder taken from reference TRBV5-1 and TRBJ1-2, is KAGVTQTPRYLIKTRGQQVTLSCSPISGHRSVSWYQQTPGQGLQFLFEYFSETQRNKGNFPGRFSGRQFSNSRSEMNVSTLELGDSALYLCASSSGQGYGYTFGSGTRLTVV.

This chain uses TRBV6-5 with TRBJ2-1; no clear D gene. Trimming pared 2 bases from V and 0 bases from J, leaving 8 bases between. Germline values: CDR1 MNHEY, CDR2 SVGAGI. The CDR3 spans 15 residues. As DNA, the CDR3 is TGTGCCAGCAGTTACAAGGGAAGCTCCTACAATGAGCAGTTCTTC. This encodes CASSYKGSSYNEQFF.